This T cell receptor (beta chain) was recorded in a study of T cells in pancreatic ductal adenocarcinoma. As regards this clone: Antigen: not known.

Study-wide results and caveats: Tumor-versus-blood clonality comparisons may be biased toward lower tumor diversity. This surgical cohort overrepresents the minority presenting with early-stage disease.

The CDR3 spans 16 residues. The V gene end was trimmed by 0 bases and the J gene end by 3 bases; junction bases not matched to a gene: 5. Germline CDR1 reads SGHTA; CDR2 reads FQGNSA. Sequencing was performed with immunoSEQ multiplex PCR; in TCRdb, only in-frame clones are kept and a portion is missing. The sample has several thousand clones; 79% are singletons. No neoadjuvant therapy was given to the selected pancreatic ductal adenocarcinoma patients before their surgery. The sequenced sample consisted of pancreatic tumor tissue. The source of this sequence is a human donor with pancreatic ductal adenocarcinoma. The donor label of this sample is uncertain. This sequence joins TRBV7-2 and TRBJ2-7, with 10 bases that match TRBD1. CDR3 bases: TGTGCCAGCAGCTTAGCGACGACAGGGGGCGTCTACGAGCAGTACTTC. Encoded protein: CASSLATTGGVYEQYF.